This T cell receptor beta chain was observed in a study of tumor-infiltrating lymphocytes in primary liver carcinoma (dated by TCRdb to 2016 to 2017). With regard to the full study: Surgical resection was performed in China between November 2015 and early 2016 on five or six patients with histopathologically diagnosed primary liver carcinoma. Across five regions of each liver tumor, along with adjacent normal tissue and blood, the study brought together TCRbeta repertoire sequencing, expression microarrays and whole-exome sequencing. Each sample produced about 3.5 to 7.13 million productive TCRbeta reads, and read depth showed no significant difference between tissue types. The tumors of the five patients were staged as T1-T3 N0M0, with maximum diameters ranging from about 4 to 11 cm. Hepatocellular carcinoma (four) or combined HCC and intrahepatic cholangiocarcinoma (one) was present in the five patients, who were three men and two women aged 30 to 69 years. High reproducibility was observed for the technical replicate repertoires, with mean shared-clone rates about 0.92 and correlation coefficients above 0.95. TCRbeta repertoire sequencing covered 35 or so specimens from 5 patients: 25 or so tumor regions, 5 adjacent noncancerous liver tissues and 5 peripheral blood samples.

A constant-region primer and ProtoScript II reverse transcriptase were used to reverse-transcribe TCRbeta-specific cDNA from around 530 ng total RNA. Three nested multiplex PCR rounds, following a slightly modified ARM-PCR procedure, were used to build the TCRbeta libraries. Each of the first two PCR rounds ran for around 10 cycles using multiplex TRBV1-TRBV30 forward primers together with a Cbeta reverse primer. Sample barcodes and Illumina adapters were attached in a final 25-cycle PCR using Deep VentR polymerase. Amplicons of 200-500 bp were gel-purified with a QIAquick gel extraction kit before sequencing. TCRbeta amplicons were sequenced on an Illumina HiSeq 2500 with 250-bp paired-end reads. From the authors' description of their analysis: To recover full CDR3 sequences, reads were quality-trimmed using Trimmomatic v0.33 and paired reads were then merged using FLASH v1.2.11. V, D and J germline segments were assigned to the rearranged TCRbeta sequences using MiGEC v1.2.1b. Clonotype statistics and Shannon-Wiener diversity indices were computed with VDJtools v1.0.0. To cut down on sampling bias, every analysis after diversity analysis relied on just the 250 most abundant clonotypes from each sample. The public reads were reprocessed in TCRdb via fastp at Q25 and MiXCR, keeping in-frame beta chains. Under each unique CDR3 protein, matching rows form one entry showing the most common genes and DNA. In this record, the V and J calls reflect TCRdb's handling and not the investigators' own analysis. The sample profile shows 300,000 to 350,000 distinct CDR3 sequences; roughly three fifths of them were found once. The ten largest clones capture more than 15% of the sample.

The full study reports these points: Only 4 or 5 patients were included in the study, and the authors note that the findings should be validated in a larger study. Only the TCR beta chain was sequenced, which likely underestimates true repertoire diversity because unpaired alpha chains were not captured. Because the samples were bulk and unsorted, CD4+ and CD8+ T cell repertoires could not be compared. A significantly larger repertoire fraction was made up by the top 250 clones in tumors than in blood (p = 0.039). Repertoire overlap was found to be higher between tumor regions (mean around 36%) than between tumor-adjacent (roughly 17%) or tumor-blood (around 15%) pairs, consistent with antigen-driven expansion.

In regard to this clonotype: What antigen it recognizes has not been identified. One end of the junction is discordant with germline, which a read error may explain.

The CDR3, cysteine through phenylalanine, is 13 amino acids long. Only the CDR3 region is kept as DNA, spanning 39 bases read in frame from base 1. CDR1 and CDR2 are drawn from the germline V gene (reference sequence): SGHKS, YYEKEE. Blood RNA was extracted from unsorted whole blood with TRIzol reagent; germline DNA came from the DNeasy Blood & Tissue kit. At the time of sampling, the patients had chronic HBV infection and had not received any treatment. Before surgery, approximately 4.3 milliliters of peripheral blood were drawn into K2EDTA tubes. The sequence came from a woman aged 25 to 39 with primary liver carcinoma and hepatitis B virus infection. The sample taken for sequencing was peripheral blood. This chain joins TRBV5-5 to TRBJ2-2; TRBD2 is a possible D gene, resting on 5 matching bases. The CDR3 region: CASSLSGDGELFF. The bases read TGTGCCAGCAGCTTGAGTGGAGACGGGGAGCTGTTCTTT. The variable domain in full, with residues beyond the CDR3 obtained from the reference TRBV5-5 and TRBJ2-2 genes, is DAGVTQSPTHLIKTRGQQVTLRCSPISGHKSVSWYQQVLGQGPQFIFQYYEKEERGRGNFPDRFSARQFPNYSSELNVNALLLGDSALYLCASSLSGDGELFFGEGSRLTVL.